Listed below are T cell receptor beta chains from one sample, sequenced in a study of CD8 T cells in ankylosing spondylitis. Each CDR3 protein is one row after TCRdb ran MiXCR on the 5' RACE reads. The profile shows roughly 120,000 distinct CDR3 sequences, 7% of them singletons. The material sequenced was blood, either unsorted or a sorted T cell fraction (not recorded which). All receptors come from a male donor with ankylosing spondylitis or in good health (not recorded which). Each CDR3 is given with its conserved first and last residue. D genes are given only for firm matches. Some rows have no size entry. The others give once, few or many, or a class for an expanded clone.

CDR3 DNA: TGCGCCAGCAGCTTGGGGGGGCGCTTGGACTCACCCCTCCACTTT; CDR3 protein: CASSLGGRLDSPLHF; D gene: -; V gene: TRBV5-1; J gene: TRBJ1-6; clone size: many
CDR3 DNA: TGTGCCAGCAGTTACGGACAGGGGGCGGATCAGCCCCAGCATTTT; CDR3 protein: CASSYGQGADQPQHF; D gene: TRBD1; V gene: TRBV6-5; J gene: TRBJ1-5; clone size: many
CDR3 DNA: TGCGCCAGCAGCTTAGTAGCGGGAGCCGAGCAGTACTTC; CDR3 protein: CASSLVAGAEQYF; D gene: TRBD2; V gene: TRBV5-1; J gene: TRBJ2-7; clone size: many
CDR3 DNA: TGCAGCGTTTCCGGGACGGACGACTCTGGAAACACCATATATTTT; CDR3 protein: CSVSGTDDSGNTIYF; D gene: -; V gene: TRBV29-1; J gene: TRBJ1-3; clone size: many
CDR3 DNA: TGCAGCGCCCACCTAGAGACAGGGGCGTTCGGAGGCTACACCTTC; CDR3 protein: CSAHLETGAFGGYTF; D gene: TRBD1; V gene: TRBV29-1; J gene: TRBJ1-2; clone size: many
CDR3 DNA: TGTGCCAGCAGCGCGGGACCCGAAGGAGAGACCCAGTACTTC; CDR3 protein: CASSAGPEGETQYF; D gene: -; V gene: TRBV2; J gene: TRBJ2-5; clone size: -
CDR3 DNA: TGCAGTGCTAGAGAGCGGGAATCCTTCTACGAGCAGTACTTC; CDR3 protein: CSARERESFYEQYF; D gene: -; V gene: TRBV20-1; J gene: TRBJ2-7; clone size: many
CDR3 DNA: TGTGCCACCAGTGACCCCGGGACGGACGACTATGGCTACACCTTC; CDR3 protein: CATSDPGTDDYGYTF; D gene: -; V gene: TRBV24-1; J gene: TRBJ1-2; clone size: many
CDR3 DNA: TGTGCCAGTAGTCCCCCGTGGGGGGCCAGCAATCAGCCCCAGCATTTT; CDR3 protein: CASSPPWGASNQPQHF; D gene: -; V gene: TRBV19; J gene: TRBJ1-5; clone size: many
CDR3 DNA: TGCGCCAGCAGCTTGATTCAGGGGGCTAATGAAAAACTGTTTTTT; CDR3 protein: CASSLIQGANEKLFF; D gene: TRBD1; V gene: TRBV5-1; J gene: TRBJ1-4; clone size: many
CDR3 DNA: TGCAGTGCACCGACAGGGTGGCCGCCTGAAGCTTTCTTT; CDR3 protein: CSAPTGWPPEAFF; D gene: TRBD1; V gene: TRBV20-1; J gene: TRBJ1-1; clone size: many
CDR3 DNA: TGTGCCAGCAGTCAACAAAGACAGGCTCCGGAGCAGTACTTC; CDR3 protein: CASSQQRQAPEQYF; D gene: -; V gene: TRBV3-1; J gene: TRBJ2-7; clone size: few
CDR3 DNA: TGCGCCAGCAGCTTTTTGACAGGCAACCTCAACGGGGAGCTGTTTTTT; CDR3 protein: CASSFLTGNLNGELFF; D gene: -; V gene: TRBV5-1; J gene: TRBJ2-2; clone size: many